This T cell receptor beta chain was recovered during a study of beta chain features in type 1 diabetes. This clone was counted many times. The ends were cut back, 5 bases at V and 0 bases at J, with 13 bases in the middle. Germline loops: CDR1 SGHVS, CDR2 FQNEAQ. CDR3 length equals 16 residues. All of the isolated RNA was reverse transcribed, so expressed TCRB transcripts were sequenced. Assay used: immunoSEQ multiplex PCR; TCRdb lists only in-frame clones, some missing. The sample yields around 300,000 clones, 8% seen once. The chain employs TRBV7-8 and TRBJ1-4; the D is unclear. Sequencing used central memory CD4+ T cells from blood. The source is a woman aged 18-35 years in good health. The CDR3 nucleotides read TGTGCCAGCAGCCAAGGTCACGGAGCAACTAATGAAAAACTGTTTTTT. It is translated as CASSQGHGATNEKLFF.